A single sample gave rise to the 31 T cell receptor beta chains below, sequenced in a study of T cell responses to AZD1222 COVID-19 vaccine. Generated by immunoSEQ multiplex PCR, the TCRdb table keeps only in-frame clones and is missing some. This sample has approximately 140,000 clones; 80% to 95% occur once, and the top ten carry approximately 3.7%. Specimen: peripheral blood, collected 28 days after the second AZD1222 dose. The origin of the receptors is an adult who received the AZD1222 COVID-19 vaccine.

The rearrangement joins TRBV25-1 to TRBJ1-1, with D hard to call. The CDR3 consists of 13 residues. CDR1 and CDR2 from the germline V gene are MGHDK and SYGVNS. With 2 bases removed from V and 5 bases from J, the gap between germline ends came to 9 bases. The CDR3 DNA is TGTGCCAGCAGTGAAAACGGAGGGACTGAAGCTTTCTTT. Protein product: CASSENGGTEAFF. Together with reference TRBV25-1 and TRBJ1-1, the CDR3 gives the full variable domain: EADIYQTPRYLVIGTGKKITLECSQTMGHDKMYWYQQDPGMELHLIHYSYGVNSTEKGDLSSESTVSRIRTEHFPLTLESARPSHTSQYLCASSENGGTEAFFGQGTRLTVV.

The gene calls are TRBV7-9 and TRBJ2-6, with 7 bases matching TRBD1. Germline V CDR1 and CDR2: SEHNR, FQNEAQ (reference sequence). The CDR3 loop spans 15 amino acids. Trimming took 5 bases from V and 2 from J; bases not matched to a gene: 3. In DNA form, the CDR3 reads TGTGCCAGCAGCAACAGGGGCACTGGGGCCAACGTCCTGACTTTC. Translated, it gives CASSNRGTGANVLTF.

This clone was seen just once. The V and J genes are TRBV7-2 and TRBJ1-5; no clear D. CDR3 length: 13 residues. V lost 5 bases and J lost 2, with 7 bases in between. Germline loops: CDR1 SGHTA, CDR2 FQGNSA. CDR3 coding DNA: TGTGCCAGCAGCAGTACACGCAATCAGCCCCAGCATTTT. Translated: CASSSTRNQPQHF. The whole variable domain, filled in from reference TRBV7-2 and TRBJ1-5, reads GAGVSQSPSNKVTEKGKDVELRCDPISGHTALYWYRQSLGQGLEFLIYFQGNSAPDKSGLPSDRFSAERTGGSVSTLTIQRTQQEDSAVYLCASSSTRNQPQHFGDGTRLSIL.

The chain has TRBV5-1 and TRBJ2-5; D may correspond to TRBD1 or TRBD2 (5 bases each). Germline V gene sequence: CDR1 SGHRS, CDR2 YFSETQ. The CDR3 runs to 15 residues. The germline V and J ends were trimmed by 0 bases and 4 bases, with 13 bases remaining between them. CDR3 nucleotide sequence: TGCGCCAGCAGCTTGGGGATAGGGGCGGGAGAGACCCAGTACTTC. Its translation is CASSLGIGAGETQYF.

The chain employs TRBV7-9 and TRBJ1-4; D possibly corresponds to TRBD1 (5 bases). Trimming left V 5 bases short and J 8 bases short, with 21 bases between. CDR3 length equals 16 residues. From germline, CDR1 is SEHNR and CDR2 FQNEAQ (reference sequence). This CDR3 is CASSPGVGSLVEKLFF. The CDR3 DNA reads TGTGCCAGCAGCCCGGGGGTGGGGTCCCTGGTAGAAAAACTGTTTTTT.

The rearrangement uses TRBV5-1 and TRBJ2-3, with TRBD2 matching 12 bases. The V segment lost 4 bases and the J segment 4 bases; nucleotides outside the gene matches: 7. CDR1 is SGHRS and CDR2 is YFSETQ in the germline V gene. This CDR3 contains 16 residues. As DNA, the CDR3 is TGCGCCAGCAGCGAGGGACTAGCGGGTAGATCAGATACGCAGTATTTT. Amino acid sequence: CASSEGLAGRSDTQYF.

The CDR3 coding sequence is TGTGCCAGCAGCCCATTTCCACTCTCTGGAAACACCATATATTTT. Protein product: CASSPFPLSGNTIYF. The chain recombines TRBV7-9 with TRBJ1-3; unclear D gene. CDR1 and CDR2 from the germline V gene are SEHNR and FQNEAQ (reference sequence). Trimming left V 5 bases short and J 0 bases short, with 11 bases between. This CDR3 spans 15 amino acids.

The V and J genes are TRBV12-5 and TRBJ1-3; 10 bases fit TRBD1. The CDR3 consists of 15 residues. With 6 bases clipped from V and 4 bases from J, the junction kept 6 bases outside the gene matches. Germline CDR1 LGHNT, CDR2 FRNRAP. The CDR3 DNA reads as TGTGCTAGTGGCGAGGACAGGGGGTACGGAAACACCATATATTTT. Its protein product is CASGEDRGYGNTIYF.

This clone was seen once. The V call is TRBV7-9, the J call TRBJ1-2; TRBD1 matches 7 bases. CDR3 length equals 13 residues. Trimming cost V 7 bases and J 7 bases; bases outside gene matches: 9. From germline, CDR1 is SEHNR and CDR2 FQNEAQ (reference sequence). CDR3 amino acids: CASTSRGAIGYTF. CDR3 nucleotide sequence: TGTGCCAGCACCTCCAGGGGGGCGATTGGCTACACCTTC.

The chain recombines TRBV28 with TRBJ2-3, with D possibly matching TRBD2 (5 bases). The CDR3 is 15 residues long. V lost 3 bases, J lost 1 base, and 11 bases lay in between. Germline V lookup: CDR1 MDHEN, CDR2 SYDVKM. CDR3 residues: CASSFTGKGTDTQYF. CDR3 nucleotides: TGTGCCAGCAGTTTCACCGGGAAGGGCACAGATACGCAGTATTTT.

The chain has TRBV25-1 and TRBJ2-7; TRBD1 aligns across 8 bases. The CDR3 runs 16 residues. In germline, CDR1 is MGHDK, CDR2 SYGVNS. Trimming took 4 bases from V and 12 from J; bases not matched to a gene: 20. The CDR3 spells CASSVLNGDRPREGYF. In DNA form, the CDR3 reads TGTGCCAGCAGTGTCCTCAACGGGGACAGGCCCAGAGAAGGGTACTTC.

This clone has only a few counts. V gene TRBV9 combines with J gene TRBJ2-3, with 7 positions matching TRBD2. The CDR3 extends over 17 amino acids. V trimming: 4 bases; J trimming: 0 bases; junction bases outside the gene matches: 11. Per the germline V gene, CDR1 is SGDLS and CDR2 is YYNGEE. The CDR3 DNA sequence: TGTGCCAGCAGCCCCCCGCGGCGGGAGATTAGCACAGATACGCAGTATTTT. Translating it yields CASSPPRREISTDTQYF.

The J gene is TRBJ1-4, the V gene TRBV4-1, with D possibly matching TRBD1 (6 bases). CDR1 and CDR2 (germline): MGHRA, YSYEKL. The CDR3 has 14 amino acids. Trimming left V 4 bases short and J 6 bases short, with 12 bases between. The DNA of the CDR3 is TGCGCCAGCAGCCCCCCGGGACAATATGAAAAACTGTTTTTT. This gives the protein CASSPPGQYEKLFF.

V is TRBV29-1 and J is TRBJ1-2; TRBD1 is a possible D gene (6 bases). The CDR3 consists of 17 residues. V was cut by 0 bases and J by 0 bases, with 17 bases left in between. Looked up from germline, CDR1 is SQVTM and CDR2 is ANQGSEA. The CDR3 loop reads CSVEDRNRDASNYGYTF. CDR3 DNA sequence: TGCAGCGTTGAAGATCGTAACAGGGATGCGTCTAACTATGGCTACACCTTC.

CDR3 sequence: CASSEDSNSPLHF. In nucleotides, the CDR3 is TGTGCCAGCAGTGAGGACAGTAATTCACCCCTCCACTTT. The chain joins TRBV25-1 to TRBJ1-6; D may be TRBD1 (6 bases). V lost 3 bases and J lost 6, with 6 bases in between. The CDR3 extends over 13 amino acids. Per the germline V gene, CDR1 is MGHDK and CDR2 is SYGVNS.

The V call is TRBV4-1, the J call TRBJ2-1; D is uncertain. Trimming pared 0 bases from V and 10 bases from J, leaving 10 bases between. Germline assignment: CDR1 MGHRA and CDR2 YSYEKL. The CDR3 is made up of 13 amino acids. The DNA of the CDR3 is TGCGCCAGCAGCCAAGAGCTGGTCAACGAGCAGTTCTTC. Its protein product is CASSQELVNEQFF.

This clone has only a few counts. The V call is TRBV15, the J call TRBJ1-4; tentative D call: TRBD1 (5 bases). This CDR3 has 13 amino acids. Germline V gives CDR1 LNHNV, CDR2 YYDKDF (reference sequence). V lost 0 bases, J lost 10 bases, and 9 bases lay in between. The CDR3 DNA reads TGTGCCACCAGCAGAGATAGGGGAGGAAAACTGTTTTTT. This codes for CATSRDRGGKLFF. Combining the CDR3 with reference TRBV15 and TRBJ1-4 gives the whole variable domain DAMVIQNPRYQVTQFGKPVTLSCSQTLNHNVMYWYQQKSSQAPKLLFHYYDKDFNNEADTPDNFQSRRPNTSFCFLDIRSPGLGDTAMYLCATSRDRGGKLFFGSGTQLSVL.

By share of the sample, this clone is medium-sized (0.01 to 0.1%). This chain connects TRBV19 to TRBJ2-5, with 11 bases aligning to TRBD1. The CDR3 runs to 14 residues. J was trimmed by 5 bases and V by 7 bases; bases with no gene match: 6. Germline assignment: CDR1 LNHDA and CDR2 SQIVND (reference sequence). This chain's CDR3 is CASMGQGDAETQYF. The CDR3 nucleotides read TGTGCCAGTATGGGACAGGGGGACGCGGAGACCCAGTACTTC. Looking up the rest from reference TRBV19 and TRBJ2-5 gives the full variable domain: DGGITQSPKYLFRKEGQNVTLSCEQNLNHDAMYWYRQDPGQGLRLIYYSQIVNDFQKGDIAEGYSVSREKKESFPLTVTSAQKNPTAFYLCASMGQGDAETQYFGPGTRLLVL.

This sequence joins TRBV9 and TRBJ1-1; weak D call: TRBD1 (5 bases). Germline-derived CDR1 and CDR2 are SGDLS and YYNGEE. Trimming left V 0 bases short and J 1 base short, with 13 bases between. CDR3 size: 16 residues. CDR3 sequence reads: CASSVAGWGENTEAFF. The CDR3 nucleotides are TGTGCCAGCAGCGTAGCCGGCTGGGGGGAGAACACTGAAGCTTTCTTT.

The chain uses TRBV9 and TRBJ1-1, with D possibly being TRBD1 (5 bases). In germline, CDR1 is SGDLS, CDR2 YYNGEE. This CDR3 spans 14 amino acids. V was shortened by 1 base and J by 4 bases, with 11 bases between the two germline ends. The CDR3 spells CASSVQGEGTEAFF. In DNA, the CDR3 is TGTGCCAGCAGCGTACAGGGAGAGGGCACTGAAGCTTTCTTT.

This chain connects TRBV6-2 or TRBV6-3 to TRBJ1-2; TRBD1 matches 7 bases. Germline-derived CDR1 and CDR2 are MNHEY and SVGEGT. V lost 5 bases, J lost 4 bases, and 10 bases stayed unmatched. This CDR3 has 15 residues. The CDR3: CASSNDRDLLYGYTF. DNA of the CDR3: TGTGCCAGCAGTAACGACAGGGACCTTCTCTATGGCTACACCTTC.

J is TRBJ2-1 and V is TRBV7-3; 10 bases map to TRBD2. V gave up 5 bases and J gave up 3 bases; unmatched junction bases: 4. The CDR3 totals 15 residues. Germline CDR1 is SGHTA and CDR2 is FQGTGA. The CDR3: CASSVLAGVYNEQFF. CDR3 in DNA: TGTGCCAGCAGCGTGCTAGCGGGAGTCTACAATGAGCAGTTCTTC.

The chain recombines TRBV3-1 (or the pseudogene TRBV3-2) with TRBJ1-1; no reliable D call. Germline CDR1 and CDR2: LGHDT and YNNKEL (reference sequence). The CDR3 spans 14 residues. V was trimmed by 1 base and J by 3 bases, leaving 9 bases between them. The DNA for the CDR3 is TGTGCCAGCAGCCAAGCGGGTGGGGACACTGAAGCTTTCTTT. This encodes CASSQAGGDTEAFF.

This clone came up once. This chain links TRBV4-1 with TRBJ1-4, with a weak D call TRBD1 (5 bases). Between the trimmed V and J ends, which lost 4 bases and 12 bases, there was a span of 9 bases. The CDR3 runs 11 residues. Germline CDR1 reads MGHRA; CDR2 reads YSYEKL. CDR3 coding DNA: TGCGCCAGCAGCCTGAACAGGCAACTGTTTTTT. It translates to CASSLNRQLFF.

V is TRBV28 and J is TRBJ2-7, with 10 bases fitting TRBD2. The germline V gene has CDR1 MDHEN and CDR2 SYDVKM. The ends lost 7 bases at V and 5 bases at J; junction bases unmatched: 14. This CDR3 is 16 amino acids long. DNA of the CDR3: TGTGCCAGCACCCCTCAAGGGTTAGCGGGAGGTAACGAGCAGTACTTC. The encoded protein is CASTPQGLAGGNEQYF.

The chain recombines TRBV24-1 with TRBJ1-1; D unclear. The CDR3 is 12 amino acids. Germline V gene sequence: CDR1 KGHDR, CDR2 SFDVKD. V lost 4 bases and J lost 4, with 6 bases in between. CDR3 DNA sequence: TGTGCCACCAGTGACCGGGGCACTGAAGCTTTCTTT. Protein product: CATSDRGTEAFF.

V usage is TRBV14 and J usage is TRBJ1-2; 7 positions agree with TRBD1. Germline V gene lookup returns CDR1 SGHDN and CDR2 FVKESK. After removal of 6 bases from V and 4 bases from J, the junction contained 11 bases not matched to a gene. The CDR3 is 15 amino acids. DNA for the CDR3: TGTGCCAGCAGTCTTAAGACAGGGTCGGTCTATGGCTACACCTTC. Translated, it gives CASSLKTGSVYGYTF.

CDR3 region: CASSRGGQLNYGYTF. In DNA form, the CDR3 reads TGTGCCAGCAGCCGGGGGGGACAGCTTAACTATGGCTACACCTTC. V and J are TRBV5-4 and TRBJ1-2; 7 nucleotides line up with TRBD1. Looked up from germline, CDR1 is SGHNT and CDR2 is YYREEE (reference sequence). The CDR3 is made up of 15 amino acids. V gave up 4 bases and J gave up 1 base; unmatched junction bases: 7.

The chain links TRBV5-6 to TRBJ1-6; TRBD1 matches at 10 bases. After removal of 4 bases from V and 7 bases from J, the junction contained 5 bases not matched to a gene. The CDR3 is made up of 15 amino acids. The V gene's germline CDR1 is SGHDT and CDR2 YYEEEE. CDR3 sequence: CASSAGTGENSPLHF. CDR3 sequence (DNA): TGTGCCAGCAGCGCCGGGACAGGGGAAAATTCACCCCTCCACTTT.

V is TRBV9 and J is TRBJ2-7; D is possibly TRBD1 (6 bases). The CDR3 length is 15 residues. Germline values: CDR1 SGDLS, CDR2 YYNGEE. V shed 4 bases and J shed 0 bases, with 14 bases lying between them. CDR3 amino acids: CASSSVPGASYEQYF. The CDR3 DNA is TGTGCCAGCAGCTCCGTGCCAGGGGCCTCCTACGAGCAGTACTTC. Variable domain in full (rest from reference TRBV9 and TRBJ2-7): DSGVTQTPKHLITATGQRVTLRCSPRSGDLSVYWYQQSLDQGLQFLIQYYNGEERAKGNILERFSAQQFPDLHSELNLSSLELGDSALYFCASSSVPGASYEQYFGPGTRLTVT.

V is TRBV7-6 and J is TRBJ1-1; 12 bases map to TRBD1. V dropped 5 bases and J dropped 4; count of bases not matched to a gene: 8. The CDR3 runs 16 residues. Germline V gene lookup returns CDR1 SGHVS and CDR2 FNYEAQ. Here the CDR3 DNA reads TGTGCCAGCAGCACCGGGACAGGGGGCCGAAGCACTGAAGCTTTCTTT. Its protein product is CASSTGTGGRSTEAFF.